This TCR beta chain was sequenced for a study of blood T cell repertoires in COVID-19. On the study more broadly: The United States, Italy and Spain were the sources of the acute and convalescent COVID-19 samples.

Source study methods: From reference gene primer amplification, estimates of nucleated cell counts were derived. Profiling relied on immunoSEQ multiplex PCR, and the TCRdb table lists in-frame clones only, not all of them. V, J and clone size are those of that table, while D and trimming were read from the DNA. The table records some 500,000 clones, 85% to 90% of them present only once. The specimen sequenced was peripheral blood. The origin of this receptor is a woman aged 50 to 60 with COVID-19, enrolled during active disease.

The CDR3 DNA follows: TGTGCCTGGAGTCCGGACAGGGGCCCCTATCAGCCCCAGCATTTT. It is translated as CAWSPDRGPYQPQHF. The chain employs TRBV30 and TRBJ1-5; 9 bases map to TRBD1. J lost 5 bases, V lost 2 bases, and 7 bases had no gene match. From germline, CDR1 is GTSNPN and CDR2 SVGIG (reference sequence). There are 15 residues in the CDR3.